These T cell receptor beta chains were read from a single sample in a study of prognosis after radiotherapy for stage I lung cancer. TCRdb re-called the multiplex PCR reads with MiXCR, one entry per CDR3 protein. The top ten hold 30% to 40% of the sample, which has approximately 20,000 distinct CDR3 sequences, less than 50% seen once. This sample comprised PBMCs, obtained before or after stereotactic body radiation therapy (not recorded which). All receptors derive from a donor at least 50 years old with non-small cell lung cancer. Each CDR3 is given with its conserved first and last residue. A D gene is named only where the DNA matches it firmly. Rows give clone size only sometimes, using once, few, many, or a class for an expanded clone.

>many|TRBV4-2|TRBJ1-1|TRBD1
TGTGCCAGCAGCCAAGATACGGCAGGGGGCATGGGCACTGAAGCTTTCTTT
CASSQDTAGGMGTEAFF
>many|TRBV4-1|TRBJ1-5|.
TGCGCCAGCAGCCAAGCACTGACGAGGGTATATAGCAATCAGCCCCAGCATTTT
CASSQALTRVYSNQPQHF
>.|TRBV6-2/TRBV6-3|TRBJ1-2|TRBD1
TGTGCCAGCGAGGGACAGGTGGTCTATGGCTACGCCTTC
CASEGQVVYGYAF
>many|TRBV7-2|TRBJ2-2|.
TGTGCCAGCAGCTCCAGGGTTTCGTCCGGGGAGCTGTTTTTT
CASSSRVSSGELFF
>many|TRBV5-1|TRBJ1-1|.
TGCGCCAGCAGATTACAGGGAGAAGGGACTGAAGCTTTCTTT
CASRLQGEGTEAFF
>medium-sized|TRBV27|TRBJ2-3|.
TGTGCCAGCAGTTTATCGCCGGGACGCTTGAATACGCAGTATTTT
CASSLSPGRLNTQYF
>once|TRBV20-1|TRBJ1-1|.
TGCAGTGCTATCGGACCGGCTACAAACACTGAAGCTTTCTTT
CSAIGPATNTEAFF
>medium-sized|TRBV12-3/TRBV12-4|TRBJ1-5|TRBD1
TGTGCCAGCCAGGACAGGGGCAATCAGCCCCAGCATTTT
CASQDRGNQPQHF
>many|TRBV25-1|TRBJ1-3|.
TGTGCCAGCAGTGCCACTGACAGGTACCTCTCTGGAAACACCATATATTTT
CASSATDRYLSGNTIYF
>.|TRBV14|TRBJ2-7|.
TGTGCCAGCAGCCAAGAATACACGAGCTCCTACGAGCAGTACTTC
CASSQEYTSSYEQYF
>many|TRBV11-2|TRBJ2-5|.
TGTGCCAGCAGCTTTTCGGGCAGTTATCAAGAGACCCAGTACTTC
CASSFSGSYQETQYF
>many|TRBV3-1|TRBJ1-2|TRBD1
TGTGCCAGCAGCCAAGGACCCGGACAGGGCAAAGTGTATGGCTACACCTTC
CASSQGPGQGKVYGYTF
>many|TRBV20-1|TRBJ2-7|.
TGCAGTGCTAGAGACCGACGGAGGCACTACGAGCAGTACTTC
CSARDRRRHYEQYF
>many|TRBV6-1|TRBJ1-1|TRBD1
TGTGCCAGCAGCCGAGTCCCGGGACAGGGATGGAACACTGAAGCTTTCTTT
CASSRVPGQGWNTEAFF
>many|TRBV5-1|TRBJ2-3|.
TGCGCCAGCAAAACGGCGGGACTGGCAGATACGCAGTATTTT
CASKTAGLADTQYF
>.|TRBV27|TRBJ2-2|.
TGTGCCAGCAGTTTATCGGGCTCCGGGGAGCTGTTTTTT
CASSLSGSGELFF
>few|TRBV9|TRBJ2-5|.
TGTGCCAGCAGCGTAGAAGTGGTAGGGCAGACCCAGTACTTC
CASSVEVVGQTQYF
>many|TRBV6-1|TRBJ2-4|.
TGTGCCAGCAGTGAAAGGGTGGGATCGGATGTCAAAAACATTCAGTACTTC
CASSERVGSDVKNIQYF
>many|TRBV9|TRBJ1-6|.
TGTGCCAGCAGCCAAGGCCGGGGCCCATGGTCACCCCTCCACTTT
CASSQGRGPWSPLHF
>few|TRBV6-1|TRBJ2-2|.
TGTGCCAGCAGCCCACGACGGACAAACACCGGGGAGCTGTTTTTT
CASSPRRTNTGELFF
>.|TRBV6-2/TRBV6-3|TRBJ2-3|TRBD2
TGTGCCAGCAGTCCCGGGCGGGAGGGCCGAGATACGCAGTATTTT
CASSPGREGRDTQYF
>.|TRBV2|TRBJ1-3|.
TGTGCCAGCAGTTACATGACGATCTCTGGAAACACCATATATTTT
CASSYMTISGNTIYF
>many|TRBV7-3|TRBJ2-1|TRBD1
TGTGCCAGCAGCTTGGACAGGGACAATGAGCAGTTCTTC
CASSLDRDNEQFF
>.|TRBV6-1|TRBJ2-2|.
.
CARRTVGQGSYTGEMFF
>many|TRBV6-9|TRBJ2-3|TRBD2
TGTGCCAGCAGTTACAGCGGGGGCACAGATACGCAGTATTTT
CASSYSGGTDTQYF
>.|TRBV28|TRBJ2-1|.
TGTGCCAGCAAGGGCTGCCAGCATGAGCAGTTCTTC
CASKGCQHEQFF
>many|TRBV12-3/TRBV12-4|TRBJ1-4|TRBD1
TGTGCCAGCAGTTTTGACGGCAGGGGGAGAGCAAAACTGTTTTTT
CASSFDGRGRAKLFF
>.|TRBV28|TRBJ1-2|.
TGTGCCAGCAGAATTACGGCGGCAAGAGTCTATGGCTACACCTTC
CASRITAARVYGYTF
>many|TRBV11-2|TRBJ2-7|TRBD2
TGTGCCAGCAGCTACGGGGGGGACCTTTACGAGCAGTACTTC
CASSYGGDLYEQYF
>once|TRBV2|TRBJ1-3|.
TGTGCCAGCATCAGGGACTCTGGAAACACCATATATTTT
CASIRDSGNTIYF
>many|TRBV11-2|TRBJ1-1|.
TGTGCCAGCCGATATATGAACACTGAAGCTTTCTTT
CASRYMNTEAFF
>many|TRBV20-1|TRBJ1-5|.
TGCAGTGGTAGTCACAGCGGCGATCAGCCCCAGCATTTT
CSGSHSGDQPQHF
>.|TRBV6-1|TRBJ2-6|.
TGTGCCAGCTCCCGCCCTGGGGCCAACGTCCTGACTTTC
CASSRPGANVLTF
>.|TRBV2|TRBJ1-2|.
TGTGCCAGCAGTGAAGGCGTAGGATTCTATGGCTACACCTTC
CASSEGVGFYGYTF
>.|TRBV28|TRBJ2-3|.
TGTGCCAGCAGCCTCCTTCAGGGTAGCACAGATACGCAGTATTTT
CASSLLQGSTDTQYF
>many|TRBV6-5|TRBJ2-3|.
TGTGCCAGCAGTTACTCGAACGAAGGGGCAGTACGCACAGATACGCAGTATTTT
CASSYSNEGAVRTDTQYF